The present TCR beta chain was sequenced within a study of vaccination effects on CD4 cells after COVID-19 (dated by TCRdb to between 2021 and 2024). Concerning the study at large: In the ViraFEST assay, PBMC were stimulated with viral peptide pools, and TCR sequencing was then used to find antigen-specific CD4+ T cell clonotypes based on their expansion. The Oncomine TCR Beta short-read assay on an Illumina iSeq 100 was used to sequence cultures from other donors in the study. Post-vaccine samples across the study were collected a median of 72 days after the second dose, with a range of 14 to 241. In both COVID-19 convalescent patients and infection-naive vaccine recipients, the study compared SARS-CoV-2 spike-specific CD4+ TCR repertoires from before mRNA vaccination with those from after it. Some 2.2 million PBMC per well were cultured in IMDM with about 4.5% human AB serum, 10 IU/ml IL-2 and gentamicin, plus 10 ug/ml peptides. After vaccination, three convalescent patients were sampled both early (day +14) and late (day +241, +227, +161 respectively). A total of approximately 9 COVID-19 convalescent patients and a few SARS-CoV-2-naive healthy vaccine recipients were included in the full study.

As to this clone: This receptor's antigen is unknown. No much larger clone is present one base from it, and per-base qualities are unavailable.

Library preparation used the immunoSEQ multiplex PCR assay. TCR beta CDR3 sequencing was performed on DNA from the cultured, isolated CD4+ T cells. Regarding the original processing steps: Non-productive TCR sequences were removed, reads were trimmed to the CDR3 region, and CDR3s of at least 7 amino acids were retained. The MANAFEST web app was used to identify antigen-specific clonotypes by comparing expansion in peptide wells with expansion in reference cultures. To count as positive, a clone had to show expansion at FDR<0.05 compared with the reference and with all other wells, an odds ratio above 5, and a frequency above 0.1% in two replicate wells. Clonotypes significantly expanded in SARS-CoV-2 spike wells and in at least one common cold coronavirus spike condition were defined as cross-reactive. CDR3 similarity was assessed by Levenshtein distance using the stringdist R package, and unrooted trees were constructed with ape in R 3.6.1. Drawn from immuneACCESS, this table holds only the in-frame rearrangements with V and J called that TCRdb kept. Clones are partly lost; checked studies trace under half to an unresolved V gene and leave the rest unexplained. The D gene and trimming were derived from the DNA, and the V and J assignments and clone size from that table. This sample comprises about 34,000 clones, around 79% of them detected only once. The ten largest clones add up to under 8% of the sample.

Trimming at the junction amounts to 6 bases on V and 6 bases on J, and the germline ends lie 10 bases apart. Including the terminal cysteine and phenylalanine, the CDR3 comprises 12 residues. Just the 36-base CDR3 DNA is kept, in frame starting at base 1. The CDR1 and CDR2 encoded by the germline V gene are MNHEY and SVGAGI. After more than nine days of culture, CD4+ T cells were isolated with the EasySep CD4+ T cell isolation kit. PCR-confirmed SARS-CoV-2 infection had occurred in convalescent patients between March and December 2020, before the Alpha, Beta and Delta variants emerged in the United States. Each participant received two doses of an mRNA SARS-CoV-2 vaccine, either BNT162b2 or mRNA-1273. Half of the culture medium was replaced with fresh IL-2-containing medium on days 3 and 7. Unless noted otherwise, every peptide stimulation condition was cultured in triplicate wells. PBMC were separated from whole blood using Ficoll-Paque Plus gradient centrifugation and were then either cryopreserved at -140C or used fresh. Genomic DNA was extracted from cultured CD4+ T cells with the QIAamp micro DNA kit.

Here is what the overall study found, with its caveats: In convalescent patients, the post-vaccine spike-reactive repertoire was composed mainly of new vaccine-induced clones that were largely distinct from infection-induced clones. Marked clonal contraction was observed in both infection-induced and vaccine-induced clones at late post-vaccination timepoints, consistent with waning T cell responses. Limitations of the study were the small number of convalescent patients and the absence of early post-infection timepoints.

The chain is encoded by TRBV6-5 joined to TRBJ2-3; the D gene cannot be resolved reliably. This specimen consisted of CD4+ T cells from PBMCs cultured without peptide, obtained after COVID-19 vaccination. This receptor was obtained from a human donor who had a prior SARS-CoV-2 infection. Read as DNA, the sequence is TGTGCCAGCAGCCAGAACCAGGATACGCAGTATTTT. Its translation reads: CASSQNQDTQYF.